These T cell receptor beta chains were read from a single sample in a study of Graves' ophthalmopathy and Graves' hyperthyroidism. TCRdb reprocessed the multiplex PCR reads with MiXCR, giving one entry per CDR3 protein. The sample lists more than 300,000 distinct CDR3 sequences, approximately 18% occurring once. Sequenced sample: peripheral blood. The receptors shown here come from an adult woman with stable Graves' hyperthyroidism. The CDR3 runs from the conserved cysteine through the conserved F or W. The D gene is left open where the match is weak. Clone size appears in some rows only: once, few, many, or a class for an expanded clone.

len	v_gene	d_gene	abundance	j_gene	CDR3aa	CDR3nt
15	TRBV24-1	-	many	TRBJ2-7	CATSKTLYREYEQYF	TGTGCCACCAGTAAAACTCTCTACAGGGAGTACGAGCAGTACTTC
16	TRBV11-1	-	-	TRBJ2-6	CASSLWGAAGANVLTF	TGTGCCAGCAGCTTATGGGGGGCCGCTGGGGCCAACGTCCTGACTTTC
14	TRBV2	-	many	TRBJ2-7	CASSESLGSYEQYF	TGTGCCAGCAGTGAATCGCTAGGGTCCTACGAGCAGTACTTC
15	TRBV11-2	TRBD2	many	TRBJ2-5	CASSLVRERFETQYF	TGTGCCAGCAGCTTAGTGCGGGAGAGGTTTGAGACCCAGTACTTC
16	TRBV5-1	TRBD2	-	TRBJ2-7	CASSLDLAGKSPEQYF	TGCGCCAGCAGCTTGGATCTAGCGGGAAAGTCGCCCGAGCAGTACTTC
17	TRBV29-1	TRBD1	many	TRBJ1-1	CSVAARTQGQGSTEAFF	TGCAGCGTTGCCGCAAGGACCCAGGGACAGGGGAGCACTGAAGCTTTCTTT
11	TRBV20-1	-	many	TRBJ2-7	CSARDHPEQYF	TGCAGTGCTAGAGATCACCCCGAGCAGTACTTC
13	TRBV7-2	-	-	TRBJ2-6	CASRKNGANVLTF	TGTGCCAGCAGGAAGAATGGGGCCAACGTCCTGACTTTC
14	TRBV28	-	many	TRBJ1-2	CASSLMGNLGGYTF	TGTGCCAGCAGTTTAATGGGAAATTTGGGGGGCTACACCTTC
13	TRBV12-3/TRBV12-4	TRBD1	many	TRBJ1-1	CASSGDRNTEAFF	TGTGCCAGCAGTGGGGACAGGAACACTGAAGCTTTCTTT
14	TRBV11-2	TRBD1	many	TRBJ2-7	CASSLDRGTYEQYF	TGTGCCAGCAGCCTGGACAGGGGCACCTACGAGCAGTACTTC
15	TRBV5-1	TRBD2	many	TRBJ2-2	CASRLTSGYTGELFF	TGCGCCAGCAGGTTGACTAGCGGATACACCGGGGAGCTGTTTTTT
16	TRBV11-1	-	few	TRBJ2-6	CASSSYGGSGANVLTF	TGTGCCAGCAGCTCCTACGGGGGCTCTGGGGCCAACGTCCTGACTTTC
12	TRBV6-1	-	-	TRBJ2-7	CASSRGLDEQYF	TGTGCCAGCAGCCGAGGCCTGGACGAGCAGTACTTC
13	TRBV7-2	-	many	TRBJ1-1	CASSLAGGAGRRF	TGTGCCAGCAGCTTAGCCGGTGGGGCAGGTCGCCGATTT
13	TRBV6-1	-	many	TRBJ2-5	CASGGQTGETQYF	TGTGCCAGTGGTGGGCAAACTGGGGAGACCCAGTACTTC
14	TRBV12-3/TRBV12-4	TRBD2	many	TRBJ2-4	CASRVGGLGNIKYF	TGTGCCAGCAGGGTTGGGGGACTAGGAAACATTAAGTACTTC
13	TRBV12-3/TRBV12-4	-	many	TRBJ1-2	CASSTTLFYGYTF	TGTGCCAGCAGCACGACACTTTTCTATGGCTACACCTTC
16	TRBV6-1	TRBD1	many	TRBJ2-4	CASSPQGTGALDIQYF	TGTGCCAGCAGCCCCCAAGGGACAGGGGCTTTAGACATTCAGTACTTC
14	TRBV15	-	-	TRBJ2-5	CATSRVGGEETQYF	TGTGCCACCAGCAGAGTGGGCGGAGAAGAGACCCAGTACTTC
19	TRBV4-1	TRBD1	-	TRBJ1-1	CASSLGDSRFPLGNTEAFF	TGCGCCAGCAGCCTCGGGGACAGTAGGTTCCCTCTCGGGAACACTGAAGCTTTCTTT
15	TRBV7-9	-	many	TRBJ2-7	CASSSIRDTTFEQYF	TGTGCCAGCAGCTCCATACGGGACACCACATTCGAGCAGTACTTC